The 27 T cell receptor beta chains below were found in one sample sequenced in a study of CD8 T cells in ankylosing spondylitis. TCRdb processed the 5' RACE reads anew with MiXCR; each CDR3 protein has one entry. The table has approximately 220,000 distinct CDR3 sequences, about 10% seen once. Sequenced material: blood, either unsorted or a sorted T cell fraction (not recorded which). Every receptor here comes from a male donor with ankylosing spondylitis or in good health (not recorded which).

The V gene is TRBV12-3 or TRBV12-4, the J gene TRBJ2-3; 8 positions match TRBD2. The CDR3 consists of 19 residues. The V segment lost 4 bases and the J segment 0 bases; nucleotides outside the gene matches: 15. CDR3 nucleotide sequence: TGTGCCAGCAGTTCCCTCGCGCTCGGGGGGGGCGGGAGCACAGATACGCAGTATTTT. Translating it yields CASSSLALGGGGSTDTQYF.

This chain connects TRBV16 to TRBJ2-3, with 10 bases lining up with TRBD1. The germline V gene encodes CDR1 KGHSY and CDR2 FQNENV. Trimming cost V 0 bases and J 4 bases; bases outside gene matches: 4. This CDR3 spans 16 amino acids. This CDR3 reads CASSQSGQGLSDTQYF. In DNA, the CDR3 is TGTGCCAGCAGCCAATCGGGACAGGGGTTGTCAGATACGCAGTATTTT.

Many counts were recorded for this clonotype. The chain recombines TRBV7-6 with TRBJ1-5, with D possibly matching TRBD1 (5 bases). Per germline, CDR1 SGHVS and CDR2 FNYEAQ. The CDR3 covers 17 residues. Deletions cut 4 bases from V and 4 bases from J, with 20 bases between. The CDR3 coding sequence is TGTGCCAGCAGCTCGACCACCGGGACGGCTTCTAATCAGCCCCAGCATTTT. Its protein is CASSSTTGTASNQPQHF.

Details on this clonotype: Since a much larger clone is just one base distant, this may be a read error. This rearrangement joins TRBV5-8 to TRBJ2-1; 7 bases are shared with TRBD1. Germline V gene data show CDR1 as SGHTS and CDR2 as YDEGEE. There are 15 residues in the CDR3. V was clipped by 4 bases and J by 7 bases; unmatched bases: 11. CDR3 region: CASSIETGVPNEQFF. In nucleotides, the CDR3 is TGTGCCAGCAGCATTGAAACAGGGGTTCCGAATGAGCAGTTCTTC.

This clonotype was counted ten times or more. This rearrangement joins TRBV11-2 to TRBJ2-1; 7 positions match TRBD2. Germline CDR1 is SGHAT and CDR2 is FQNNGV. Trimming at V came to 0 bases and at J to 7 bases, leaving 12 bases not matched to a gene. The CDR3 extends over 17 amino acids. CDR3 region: CASSLDQEGRVVNEQFF. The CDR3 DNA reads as TGTGCCAGCAGCTTAGATCAGGAGGGGAGGGTGGTAAATGAGCAGTTCTTC.

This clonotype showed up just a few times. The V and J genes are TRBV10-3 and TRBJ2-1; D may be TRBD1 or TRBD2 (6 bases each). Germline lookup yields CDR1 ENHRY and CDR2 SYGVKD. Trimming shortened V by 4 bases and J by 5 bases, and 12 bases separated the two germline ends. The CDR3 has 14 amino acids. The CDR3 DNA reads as TGTGCCATCAGTGGGGGGGACATCCACAATGAGCAGTTCTTC. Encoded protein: CAISGGDIHNEQFF.

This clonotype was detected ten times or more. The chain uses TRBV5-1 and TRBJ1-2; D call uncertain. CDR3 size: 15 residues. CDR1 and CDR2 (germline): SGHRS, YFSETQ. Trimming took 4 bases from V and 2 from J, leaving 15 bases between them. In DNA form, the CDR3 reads TGCGCCAGCAGCGCGGGCGGAACGGGGAACTATGGCTACACCTTC. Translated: CASSAGGTGNYGYTF.

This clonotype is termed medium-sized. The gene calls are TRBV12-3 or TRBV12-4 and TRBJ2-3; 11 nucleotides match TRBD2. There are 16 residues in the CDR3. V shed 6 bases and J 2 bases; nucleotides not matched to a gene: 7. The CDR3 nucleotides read TGTGCCAGCAGATCCGGGACTAGCGGCCTCACAGATACGCAGTATTTT. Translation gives CASRSGTSGLTDTQYF.

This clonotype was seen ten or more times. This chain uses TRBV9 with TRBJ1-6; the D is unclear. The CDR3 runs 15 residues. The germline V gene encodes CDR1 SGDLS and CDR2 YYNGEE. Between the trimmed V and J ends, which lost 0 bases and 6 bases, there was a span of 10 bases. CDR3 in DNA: TGTGCCAGCAGCGTAGCACCAGGTTTTAATTCACCCCTCCACTTT. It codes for CASSVAPGFNSPLHF.

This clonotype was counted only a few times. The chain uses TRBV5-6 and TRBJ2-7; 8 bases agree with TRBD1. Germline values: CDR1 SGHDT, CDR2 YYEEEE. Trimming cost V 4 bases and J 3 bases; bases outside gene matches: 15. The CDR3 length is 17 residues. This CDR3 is CASSLLGQGEGLYEQYF. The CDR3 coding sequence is TGTGCCAGCAGCCTGTTAGGACAGGGTGAGGGCCTCTACGAGCAGTACTTC.

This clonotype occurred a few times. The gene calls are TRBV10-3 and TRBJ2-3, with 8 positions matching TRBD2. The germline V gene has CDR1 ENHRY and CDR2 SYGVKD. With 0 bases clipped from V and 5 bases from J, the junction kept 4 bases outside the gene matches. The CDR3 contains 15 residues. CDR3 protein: CAISESGGGKDTQYF. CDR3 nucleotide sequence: TGTGCCATCAGTGAGTCTGGCGGGGGGAAAGATACGCAGTATTTT.

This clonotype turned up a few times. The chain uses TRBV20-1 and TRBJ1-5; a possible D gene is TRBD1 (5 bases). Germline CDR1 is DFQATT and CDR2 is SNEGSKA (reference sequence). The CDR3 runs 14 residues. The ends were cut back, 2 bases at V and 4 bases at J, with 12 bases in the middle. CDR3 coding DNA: TGCAGTGCTAGAAGTTGGGGGAATAATCAGCCCCAGCATTTT. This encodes CSARSWGNNQPQHF.

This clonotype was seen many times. CDR3 amino acids: CASSFQPLAGGPNEQYF. For the CDR3, the DNA is TGTGCCAGCAGTTTCCAGCCGCTAGCGGGGGGCCCCAACGAGCAGTACTTC. The V and J genes are TRBV12-3 or TRBV12-4 and TRBJ2-7; 11 nucleotides agree with TRBD2. This CDR3 is 17 amino acids long. After removal of 3 bases from V and 5 bases from J, the junction contained 12 bases not matched to a gene.

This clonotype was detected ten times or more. DNA for the CDR3: TGCGCCAGCAGCTTGGGACCCGCGGGACAAGTGACCAATGAGCAGTTCTTC. This codes for CASSLGPAGQVTNEQFF. J is TRBJ2-1 and V is TRBV5-1; D might be TRBD1 or TRBD2, each matching 6 bases. The CDR3 is 17 amino acids. CDR1 is SGHRS, CDR2 YFSETQ, per germline. V was cut by 0 bases and J by 6 bases, with 19 bases left in between.

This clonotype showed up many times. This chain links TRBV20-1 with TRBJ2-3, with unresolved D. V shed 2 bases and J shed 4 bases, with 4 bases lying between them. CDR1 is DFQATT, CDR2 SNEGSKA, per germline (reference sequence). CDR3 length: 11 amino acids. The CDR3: CSARLPDTQYF. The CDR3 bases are TGCAGTGCTAGACTTCCAGATACGCAGTATTTT.

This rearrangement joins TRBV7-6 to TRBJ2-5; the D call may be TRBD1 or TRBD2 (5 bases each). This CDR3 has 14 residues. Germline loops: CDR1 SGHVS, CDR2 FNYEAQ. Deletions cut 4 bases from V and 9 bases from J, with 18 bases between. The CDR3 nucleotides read TGTGCCAGCAGCTCCGGGACCGACGGGTTGGCCCAGTACTTC. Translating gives CASSSGTDGLAQYF.

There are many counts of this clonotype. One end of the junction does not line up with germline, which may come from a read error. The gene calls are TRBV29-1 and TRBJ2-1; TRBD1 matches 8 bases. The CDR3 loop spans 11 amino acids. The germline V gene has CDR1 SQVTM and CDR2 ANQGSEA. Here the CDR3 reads CSGFGQGKVVF. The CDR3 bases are TGCAGCGGCTTTGGACAGGGTAAGGTGGTCTTC.

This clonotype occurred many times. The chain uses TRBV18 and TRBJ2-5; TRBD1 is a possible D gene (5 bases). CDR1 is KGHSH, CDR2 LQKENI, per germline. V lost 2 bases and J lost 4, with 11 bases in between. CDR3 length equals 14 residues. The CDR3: CASSPRSQGETQYF. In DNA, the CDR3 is TGTGCCAGCTCACCAAGATCGCAGGGAGAGACCCAGTACTTC.

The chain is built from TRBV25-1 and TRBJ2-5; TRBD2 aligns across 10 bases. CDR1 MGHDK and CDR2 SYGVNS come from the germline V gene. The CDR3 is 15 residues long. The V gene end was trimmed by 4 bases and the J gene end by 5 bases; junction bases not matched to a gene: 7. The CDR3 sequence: CASSVLAGGAETQYF. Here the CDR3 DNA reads TGTGCCAGCAGTGTATTAGCGGGGGGTGCGGAGACCCAGTACTTC.

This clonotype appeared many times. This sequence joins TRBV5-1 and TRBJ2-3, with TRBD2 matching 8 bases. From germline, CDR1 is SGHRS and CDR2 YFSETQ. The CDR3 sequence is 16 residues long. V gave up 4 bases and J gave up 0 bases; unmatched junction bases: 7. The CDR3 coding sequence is TGCGCCAGCAGCCTGGGACTAGGGCCTAGCACAGATACGCAGTATTTT. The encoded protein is CASSLGLGPSTDTQYF.

CDR3 nucleotide sequence: TGTGCCACCAGCAGAGACCCCGGGGAGACCCAGTACTTC. Translated, it gives CATSRDPGETQYF. This chain connects TRBV15 to TRBJ2-5; D ambiguous. The CDR3 length is 13 residues. The V and J ends lost 0 bases and 5 bases respectively, with 7 bases between them. Germline V CDR1 and CDR2: LNHNV, YYDKDF (reference sequence).

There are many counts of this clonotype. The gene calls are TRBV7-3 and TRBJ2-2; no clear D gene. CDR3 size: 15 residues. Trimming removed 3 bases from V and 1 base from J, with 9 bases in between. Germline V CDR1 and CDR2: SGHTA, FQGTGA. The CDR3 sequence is CASSFRSGNTGELFF. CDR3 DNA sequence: TGTGCCAGCAGCTTTCGGTCGGGGAACACCGGGGAGCTGTTTTTT. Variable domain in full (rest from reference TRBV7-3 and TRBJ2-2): GAGVSQTPSNKVTEKGKYVELRCDPISGHTALYWYRQSLGQGPEFLIYFQGTGAADDSGLPNDRFFAVRPEGSVSTLKIQRTERGDSAVYLCASSFRSGNTGELFFGEGSRLTVL.

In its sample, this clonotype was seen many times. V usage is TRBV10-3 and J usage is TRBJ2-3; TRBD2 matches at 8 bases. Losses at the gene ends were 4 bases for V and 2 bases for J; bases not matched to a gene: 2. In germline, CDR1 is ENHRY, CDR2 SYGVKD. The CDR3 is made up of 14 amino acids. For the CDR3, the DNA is TGTGCCATCAGTGCCGGGGGGGACACAGATACGCAGTATTTT. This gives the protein CAISAGGDTDTQYF.

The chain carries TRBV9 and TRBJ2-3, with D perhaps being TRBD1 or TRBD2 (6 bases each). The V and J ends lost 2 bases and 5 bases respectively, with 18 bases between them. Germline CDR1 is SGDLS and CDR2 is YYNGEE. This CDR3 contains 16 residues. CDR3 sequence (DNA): TGTGCCAGCAGCGTTTCTGGGGGGTCCAGGGGAGATACGCAGTATTTT. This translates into CASSVSGGSRGDTQYF.

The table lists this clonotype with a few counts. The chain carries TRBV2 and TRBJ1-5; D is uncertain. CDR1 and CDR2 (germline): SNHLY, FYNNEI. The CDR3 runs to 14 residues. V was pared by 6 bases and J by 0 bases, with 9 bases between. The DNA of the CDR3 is TGTGCCAGCAGGTCCGACACTAGCAATCAGCCCCAGCATTTT. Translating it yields CASRSDTSNQPQHF.

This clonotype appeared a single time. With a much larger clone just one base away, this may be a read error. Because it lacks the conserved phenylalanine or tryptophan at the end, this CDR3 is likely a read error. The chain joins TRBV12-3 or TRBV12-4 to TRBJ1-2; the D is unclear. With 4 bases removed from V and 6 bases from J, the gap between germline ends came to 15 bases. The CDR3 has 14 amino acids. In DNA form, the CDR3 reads TGTGCCAGCAGTTCGCGGGTGGGGATTGATGGCTACACCTCC. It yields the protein CASSSRVGIDGYTS.

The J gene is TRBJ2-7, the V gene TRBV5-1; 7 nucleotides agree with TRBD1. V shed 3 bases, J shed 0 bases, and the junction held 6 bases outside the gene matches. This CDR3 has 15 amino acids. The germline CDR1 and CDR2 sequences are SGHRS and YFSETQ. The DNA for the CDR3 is TGCGCCAGCAGCTCTAAGACAGGGAGCTCCTACGAGCAGTACTTC. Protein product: CASSSKTGSSYEQYF.